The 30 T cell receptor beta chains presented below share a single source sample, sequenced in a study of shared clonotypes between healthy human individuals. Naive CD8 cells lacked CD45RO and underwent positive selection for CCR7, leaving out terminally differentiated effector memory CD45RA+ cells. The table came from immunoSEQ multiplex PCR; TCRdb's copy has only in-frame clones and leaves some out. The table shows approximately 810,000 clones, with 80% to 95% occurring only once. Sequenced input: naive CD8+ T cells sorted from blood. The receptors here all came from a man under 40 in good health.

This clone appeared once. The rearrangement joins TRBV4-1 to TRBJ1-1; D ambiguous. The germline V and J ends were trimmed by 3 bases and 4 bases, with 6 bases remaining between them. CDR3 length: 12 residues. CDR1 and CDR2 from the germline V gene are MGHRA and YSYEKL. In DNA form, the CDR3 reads TGCGCCAGCAGCCATGGAAGCACTGAAGCTTTCTTT. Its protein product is CASSHGSTEAFF.

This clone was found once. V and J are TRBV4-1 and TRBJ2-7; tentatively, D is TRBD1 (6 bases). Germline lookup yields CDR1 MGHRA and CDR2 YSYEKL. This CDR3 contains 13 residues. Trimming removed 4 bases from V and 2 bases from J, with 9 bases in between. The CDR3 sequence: CASSLRTAYEQYF. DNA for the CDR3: TGCGCCAGCAGCCTCCGGACAGCCTACGAGCAGTACTTC.

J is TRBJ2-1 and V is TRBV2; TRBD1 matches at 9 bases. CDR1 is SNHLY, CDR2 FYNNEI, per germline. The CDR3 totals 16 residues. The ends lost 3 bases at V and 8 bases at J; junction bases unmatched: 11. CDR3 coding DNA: TGTGCCAGCAGTGATAGCAGGACAGGGGCTGTTTATGAGCAGTTCTTC. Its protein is CASSDSRTGAVYEQFF.

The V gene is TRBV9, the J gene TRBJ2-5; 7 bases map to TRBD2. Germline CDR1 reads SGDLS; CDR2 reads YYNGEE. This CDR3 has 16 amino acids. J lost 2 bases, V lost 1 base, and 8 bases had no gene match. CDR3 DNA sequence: TGTGCCAGCAGCGTAAGTCGGGGACTACCGCAAGAGACCCAGTACTTC. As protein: CASSVSRGLPQETQYF.

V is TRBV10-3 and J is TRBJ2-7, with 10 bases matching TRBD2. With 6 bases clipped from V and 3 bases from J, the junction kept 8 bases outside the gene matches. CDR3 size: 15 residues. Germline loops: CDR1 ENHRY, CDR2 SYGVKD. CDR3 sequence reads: CAISDKTSGFYEQYF. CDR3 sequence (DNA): TGTGCCATCAGCGATAAGACTAGCGGGTTCTACGAGCAGTACTTC.

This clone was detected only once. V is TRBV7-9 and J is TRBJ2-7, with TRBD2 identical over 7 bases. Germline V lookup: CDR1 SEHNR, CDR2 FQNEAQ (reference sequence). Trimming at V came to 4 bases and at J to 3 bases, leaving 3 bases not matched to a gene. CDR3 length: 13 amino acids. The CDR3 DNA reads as TGTGCCAGCAGCTACGGGAGGAGCTACGAGCAGTACTTC. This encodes CASSYGRSYEQYF. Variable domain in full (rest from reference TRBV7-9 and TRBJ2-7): DTGVSQNPRHKITKRGQNVTFRCDPISEHNRLYWYRQTLGQGPEFLTYFQNEAQLEKSRLLSDRFSAERPKGSFSTLEIQRTEQGDSAMYLCASSYGRSYEQYFGPGTRLTVT.

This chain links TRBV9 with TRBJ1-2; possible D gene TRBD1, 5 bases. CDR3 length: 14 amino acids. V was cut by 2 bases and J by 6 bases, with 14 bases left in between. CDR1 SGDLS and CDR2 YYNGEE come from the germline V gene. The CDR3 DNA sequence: TGTGCCAGCAGCGTTTATGTGGGAGGGGATGGCTACACCTTC. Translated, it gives CASSVYVGGDGYTF.

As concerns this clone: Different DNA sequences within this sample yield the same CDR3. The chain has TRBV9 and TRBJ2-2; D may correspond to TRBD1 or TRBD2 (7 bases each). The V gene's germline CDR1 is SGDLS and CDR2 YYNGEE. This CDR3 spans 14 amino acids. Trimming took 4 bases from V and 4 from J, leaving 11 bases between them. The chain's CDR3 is CASSPGGGTGELFF. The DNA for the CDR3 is TGTGCCAGCAGCCCAGGGGGGGGCACCGGGGAGCTGTTTTTT. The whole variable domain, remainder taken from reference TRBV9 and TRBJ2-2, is DSGVTQTPKHLITATGQRVTLRCSPRSGDLSVYWYQQSLDQGLQFLIQYYNGEERAKGNILERFSAQQFPDLHSELNLSSLELGDSALYFCASSPGGGTGELFFGEGSRLTVL.

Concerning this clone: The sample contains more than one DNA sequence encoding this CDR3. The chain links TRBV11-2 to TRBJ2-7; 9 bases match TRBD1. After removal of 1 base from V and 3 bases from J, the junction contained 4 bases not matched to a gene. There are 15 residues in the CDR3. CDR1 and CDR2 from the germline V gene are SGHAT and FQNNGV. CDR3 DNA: TGTGCCAGCAGCTTAGGACAGGGGGTTTTCTACGAGCAGTACTTC. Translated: CASSLGQGVFYEQYF.

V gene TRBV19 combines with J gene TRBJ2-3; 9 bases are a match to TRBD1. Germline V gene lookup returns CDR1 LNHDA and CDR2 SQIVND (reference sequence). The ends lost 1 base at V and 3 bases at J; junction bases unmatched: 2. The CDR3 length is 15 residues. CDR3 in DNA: TGTGCCAGTAGTATAGGGACAGGGGCGACAGATACGCAGTATTTT. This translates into CASSIGTGATDTQYF.

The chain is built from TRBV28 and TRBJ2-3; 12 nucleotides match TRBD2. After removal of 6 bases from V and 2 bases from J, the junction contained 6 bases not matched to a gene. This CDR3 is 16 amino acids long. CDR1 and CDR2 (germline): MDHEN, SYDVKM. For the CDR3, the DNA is TGTGCCAGCAGAACTAGCGGGAGGCTCATCACAGATACGCAGTATTTT. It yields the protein CASRTSGRLITDTQYF.

The CDR3 coding sequence is TGCAGCACCGACAGTAGCTATGGCTACACCTTC. It specifies CSTDSSYGYTF. V gene TRBV29-1 combines with J gene TRBJ1-2; D is perhaps TRBD1 (5 bases). Trimming removed 8 bases from V and 4 bases from J, with 11 bases in between. The CDR3 consists of 11 residues. Germline V gene sequence: CDR1 SQVTM, CDR2 ANQGSEA.

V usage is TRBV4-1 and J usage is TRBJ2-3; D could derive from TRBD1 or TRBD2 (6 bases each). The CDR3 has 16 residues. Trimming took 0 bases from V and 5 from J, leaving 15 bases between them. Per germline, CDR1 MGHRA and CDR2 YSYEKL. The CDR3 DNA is TGCGCCAGCAGCCAAGAGGGGGGCGCAGGTGTAGATACGCAGTATTTT. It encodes CASSQEGGAGVDTQYF.

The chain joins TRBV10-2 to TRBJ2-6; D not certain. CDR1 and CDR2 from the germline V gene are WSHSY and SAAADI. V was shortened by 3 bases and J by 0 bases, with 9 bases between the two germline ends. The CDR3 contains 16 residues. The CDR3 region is CASSDNLPSGANVLTF. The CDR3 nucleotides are TGCGCCAGCAGTGACAACCTCCCCTCTGGGGCCAACGTCCTGACTTTC.

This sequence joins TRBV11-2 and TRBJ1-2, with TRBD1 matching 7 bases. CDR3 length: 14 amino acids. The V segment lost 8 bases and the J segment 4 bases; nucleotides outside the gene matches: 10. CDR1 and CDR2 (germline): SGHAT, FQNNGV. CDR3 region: CASSFGGDSYGYTF. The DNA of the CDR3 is TGTGCCAGCTCCTTTGGGGGGGACAGCTATGGCTACACCTTC.

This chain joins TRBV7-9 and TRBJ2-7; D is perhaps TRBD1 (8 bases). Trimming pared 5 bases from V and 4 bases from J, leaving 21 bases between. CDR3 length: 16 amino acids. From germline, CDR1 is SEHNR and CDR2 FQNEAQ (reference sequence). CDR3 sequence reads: CASSPNRGGEAYEQYF. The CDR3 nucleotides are TGTGCCAGCAGCCCAAACAGGGGGGGTGAAGCATACGAGCAGTACTTC.

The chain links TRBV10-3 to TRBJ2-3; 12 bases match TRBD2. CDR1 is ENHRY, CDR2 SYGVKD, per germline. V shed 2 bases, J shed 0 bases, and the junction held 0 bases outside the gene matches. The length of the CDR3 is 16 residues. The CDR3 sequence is CAISEGLAGSTDTQYF. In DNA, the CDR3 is TGTGCCATCAGTGAGGGACTAGCGGGGAGCACAGATACGCAGTATTTT.

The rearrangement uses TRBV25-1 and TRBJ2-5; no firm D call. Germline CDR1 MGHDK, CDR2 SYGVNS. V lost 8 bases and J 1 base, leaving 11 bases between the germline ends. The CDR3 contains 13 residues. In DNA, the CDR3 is TGTGCCAGCTGTATGATGCTCCAAGAGACCCAGTACTTC. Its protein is CASCMMLQETQYF.

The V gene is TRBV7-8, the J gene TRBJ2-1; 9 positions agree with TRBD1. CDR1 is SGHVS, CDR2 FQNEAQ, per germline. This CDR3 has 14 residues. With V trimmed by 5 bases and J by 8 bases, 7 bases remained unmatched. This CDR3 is CASSMGQGGDEQFF. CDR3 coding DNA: TGTGCCAGCAGCATGGGACAGGGTGGGGATGAGCAGTTCTTC. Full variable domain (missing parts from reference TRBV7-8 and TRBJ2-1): GAGVSQSPRYKVAKRGQDVALRCDPISGHVSLFWYQQALGQGPEFLTYFQNEAQLDKSGLPSDRFFAERPEGSVSTLKIQRTQQEDSAVYLCASSMGQGGDEQFFGPGTRLTVL.

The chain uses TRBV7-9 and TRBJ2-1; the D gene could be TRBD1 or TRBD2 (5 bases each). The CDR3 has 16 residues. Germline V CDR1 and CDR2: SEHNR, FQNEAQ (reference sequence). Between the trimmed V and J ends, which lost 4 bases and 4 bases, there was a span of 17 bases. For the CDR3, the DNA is TGTGCCAGCAGCTCCCCCAACCATGAGGGGTACAATGAGCAGTTCTTC. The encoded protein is CASSSPNHEGYNEQFF.

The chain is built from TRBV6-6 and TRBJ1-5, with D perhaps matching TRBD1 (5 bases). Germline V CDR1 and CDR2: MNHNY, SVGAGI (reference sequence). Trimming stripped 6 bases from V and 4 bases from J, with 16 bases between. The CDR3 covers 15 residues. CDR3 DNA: TGTGCCAGCAGCCTCTCGTTGGGGGGAAATCAGCCCCAGCATTTT. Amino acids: CASSLSLGGNQPQHF.

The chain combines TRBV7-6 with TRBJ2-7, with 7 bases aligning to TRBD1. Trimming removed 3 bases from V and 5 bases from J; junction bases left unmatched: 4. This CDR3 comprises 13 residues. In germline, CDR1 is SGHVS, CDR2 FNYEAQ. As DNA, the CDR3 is TGTGCCAGCAGCTTGACAGGGATGAACGAGCAGTACTTC. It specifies CASSLTGMNEQYF.

CDR3 DNA sequence: TGCGCCAGCAGCTCGGACGGGACCGGGGAGCTGTTTTTT. It yields the protein CASSSDGTGELFF. The chain recombines TRBV5-1 with TRBJ2-2, with no clear D. Trimming cost V 3 bases and J 5 bases, with 8 bases left between them. The CDR3 runs to 13 residues. CDR1 and CDR2 from the germline V gene are SGHRS and YFSETQ.

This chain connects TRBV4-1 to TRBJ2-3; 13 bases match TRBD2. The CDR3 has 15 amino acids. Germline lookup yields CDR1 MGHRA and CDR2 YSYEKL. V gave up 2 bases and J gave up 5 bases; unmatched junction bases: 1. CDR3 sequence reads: CASSQRTSGRDTQYF. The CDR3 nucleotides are TGCGCCAGCAGCCAAAGGACTAGCGGGAGAGATACGCAGTATTTT.

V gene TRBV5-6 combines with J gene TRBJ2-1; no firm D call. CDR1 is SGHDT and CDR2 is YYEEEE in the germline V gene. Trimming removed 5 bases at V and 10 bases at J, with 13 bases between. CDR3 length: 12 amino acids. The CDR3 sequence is CASSQTTREQFF. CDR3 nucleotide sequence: TGTGCCAGCAGTCAGACCACCAGGGAGCAGTTCTTC.

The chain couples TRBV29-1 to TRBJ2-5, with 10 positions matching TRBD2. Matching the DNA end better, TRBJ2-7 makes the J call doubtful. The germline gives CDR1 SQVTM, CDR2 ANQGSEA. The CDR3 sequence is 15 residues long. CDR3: CSVEGALAGVYEQYF. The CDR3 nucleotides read TGCAGCGTTGAAGGGGCGCTAGCGGGGGTCTACGAGCAGTACTTC.

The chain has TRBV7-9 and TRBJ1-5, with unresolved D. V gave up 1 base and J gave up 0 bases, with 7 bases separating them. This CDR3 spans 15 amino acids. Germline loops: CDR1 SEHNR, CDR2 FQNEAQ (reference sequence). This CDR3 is CASSLDMTSNQPQHF. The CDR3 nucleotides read TGTGCCAGCAGCTTAGATATGACTAGCAATCAGCCCCAGCATTTT. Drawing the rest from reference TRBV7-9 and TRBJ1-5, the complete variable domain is DTGVSQNPRHKITKRGQNVTFRCDPISEHNRLYWYRQTLGQGPEFLTYFQNEAQLEKSRLLSDRFSAERPKGSFSTLEIQRTEQGDSAMYLCASSLDMTSNQPQHFGDGTRLSIL.

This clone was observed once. CDR3 loop: CASGGTSGRDTQYF. The CDR3, as DNA: TGTGCCAGCGGAGGGACTAGCGGGAGAGATACGCAGTATTTT. The J gene is TRBJ2-3, the V gene TRBV7-9; 14 positions match TRBD2. This CDR3 has 14 residues. Germline-derived CDR1 and CDR2 are SEHNR and FQNEAQ (reference sequence). V was pared by 8 bases and J by 5 bases, with 3 bases of the junction left unmatched.

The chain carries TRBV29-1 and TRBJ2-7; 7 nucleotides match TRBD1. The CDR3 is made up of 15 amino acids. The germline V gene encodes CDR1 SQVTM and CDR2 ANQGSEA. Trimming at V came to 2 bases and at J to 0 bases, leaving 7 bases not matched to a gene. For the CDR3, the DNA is TGCAGCGTTGAAATGGGTACAGGGGACTCCTACGAGCAGTACTTC. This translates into CSVEMGTGDSYEQYF.

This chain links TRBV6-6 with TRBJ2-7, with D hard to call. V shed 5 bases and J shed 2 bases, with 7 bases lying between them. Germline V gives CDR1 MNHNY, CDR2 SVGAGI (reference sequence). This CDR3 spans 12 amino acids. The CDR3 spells CASSRDTYEQYF. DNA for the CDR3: TGTGCCAGCAGTCGCGACACCTACGAGCAGTACTTC.